The rows below give T cell receptor beta chains drawn from one sample of a study of cytomegalovirus exposure and HLA in healthy donors. Only in-frame clones appear in the TCRdb table, and some are missing; sequencing was by immunoSEQ multiplex PCR. The repertoire holds some 180,000 clones, with 70% to 75% as singletons. The sequenced sample was PBMCs. The receptors stem from a male donor in good health and CMV-seronegative. CDR3s include the opening cysteine and the closing phenylalanine or tryptophan. The D gene is left open where the match is weak. The size entry is marked missing in some rows and otherwise reads once, few, many or a size class.

length,D,J,V,size,DNA,CDR3
16,.,TRBJ2-1,TRBV30,once,TGTGCCTGGAGTCGCAGTCCGGGACTTTCCTACAATGAGCAGTTCTTC,CAWSRSPGLSYNEQFF
15,TRBD1,TRBJ2-7,TRBV28,.,TGTGCCAGCACCTCTCCGGGACAGGGGGCGAGAGAGCAGTACTTC,CASTSPGQGAREQYF
14,.,TRBJ2-7,TRBV6-1,few,TGTGCCAGCAAGATTGAACAGCTCACCTACGAGCAGTACTTC,CASKIEQLTYEQYF
15,.,TRBJ2-1,TRBV4-3,.,TGCGCCAGCAGACCTAGTCCCAGCTCCTACAATGAGCAGTTCTTC,CASRPSPSSYNEQFF
15,.,TRBJ1-5,TRBV7-2,.,TGTGCCAGCAGCTCACAGGGACATAGCAATCAGCCCCAGCATTTT,CASSSQGHSNQPQHF
15,TRBD2,TRBJ2-7,TRBV6-5,once,TGTGCCAGCAGTTACTCGACTAGCGGGAGCTACGAGCAGTACTTC,CASSYSTSGSYEQYF
13,.,TRBJ1-1,TRBV28,.,TGTGCCAGCAGCTTCAGGCAGTACACTGAAGCTTTCTTT,CASSFRQYTEAFF
10,.,TRBJ1-2,TRBV30,.,TGTGCCGGGTGGGCCGGTGGCTACACCTTC,CAGWAGGYTF
17,TRBD1,TRBJ1-3,TRBV5-4,.,TGTGCCAGCAGTCACGGGCTGGGACAGGCCTCTGGAAACACCATATATTTT,CASSHGLGQASGNTIYF
19,TRBD2,TRBJ2-1,TRBV4-2,.,TGTGCCAGCAGCCAAGAGTCAGGGCTAGCGGGAGATCAGTACAATGAGCAGTTCTTC,CASSQESGLAGDQYNEQFF
14,TRBD1,TRBJ2-7,TRBV14,.,TGTGCCAGCCGACGACAGGGAAGTGGCTACGAGCAGTACTTC,CASRRQGSGYEQYF
13,.,TRBJ1-1,TRBV19,.,TGTGCCAGTACAATCGGAGACGTTACTGAAGCTTTCTTT,CASTIGDVTEAFF
12,.,TRBJ2-1,TRBV19,.,TGTGCCTCCCAACAGGGTGGGAATGAGCAGTTCTTC,CASQQGGNEQFF
18,TRBD2,TRBJ2-7,TRBV7-2,.,TGTGCCAGCAGCTTAGGGGGGACTAGCGGGCTCCCAGGCTACGAGCAGTACTTC,CASSLGGTSGLPGYEQYF
13,TRBD1,TRBJ2-7,TRBV28,.,TGTGCCAGCAGTTTCCTGACAGGGGACGAGCAGTACTTC,CASSFLTGDEQYF
16,.,TRBJ1-4,TRBV13,once,TGTGCCAGCAGCTCCTCACAGAGACCAACTAATGAAAAACTGTTTTTT,CASSSSQRPTNEKLFF
14,TRBD1,TRBJ1-5,TRBV6-5,.,TGTGCCAGCAGTAACAGGGGTCTGAGGCAGCCCCAGCATTTT,CASSNRGLRQPQHF
15,.,TRBJ2-1,TRBV5-1,.,TGCGCCAGCAAGGGCGGGGTGGAATACACCAATGAGCAGTTCTTC,CASKGGVEYTNEQFF
13,.,TRBJ2-3,TRBV5-1,once,TGCGCCAGCAGCTTGGCCGCGGGGCGTGCGCAGTATTTT,CASSLAAGRAQYF
15,TRBD1,TRBJ2-7,TRBV5-1,.,TGCGCCAGCAGCGGGACAGGACAGAGGCTCTACGAGCAGTACTTC,CASSGTGQRLYEQYF
11,.,TRBJ2-5,TRBV9,few,TGTGCCAGCAGCGCGCAAGAGACCCAGTACTTC,CASSAQETQYF
14,TRBD1,TRBJ2-7,TRBV6-5,.,TGTGCCAGCAGTTACGACAGGGGGACCTACGAGCAGTACTTC,CASSYDRGTYEQYF
13,.,TRBJ1-5,TRBV30,.,TGTGCCTGGGGTCCAGGGCACAATCAGCCCCAGCATTTT,CAWGPGHNQPQHF
19,TRBD2,TRBJ2-3,TRBV10-3,.,TGTGCCATCAGTGAGTCGAGGCTAGCGGGAGGGCCGGTCACAGATACGCAGTATTTT,CAISESRLAGGPVTDTQYF
11,.,TRBJ1-2,TRBV27,.,TGTGCCAGCATGCGGGAGGGTGGCTACACCTTC,CASMREGGYTF
14,TRBD1,TRBJ1-1,TRBV19,.,TGTGCCAGTAGTATTGGACAGGCGAACACTGAAGCTTTCTTT,CASSIGQANTEAFF
15,.,TRBJ2-1,TRBV18,.,TGTGCCAGCTCACCAATAGCGGACCAATACAATGAGCAGTTCTTC,CASSPIADQYNEQFF
16,TRBD1,TRBJ1-6,TRBV6-6,.,TGTGCCAGCCATACCGTCGACAGGGCCTATAATTCACCCCTCCACTTT,CASHTVDRAYNSPLHF